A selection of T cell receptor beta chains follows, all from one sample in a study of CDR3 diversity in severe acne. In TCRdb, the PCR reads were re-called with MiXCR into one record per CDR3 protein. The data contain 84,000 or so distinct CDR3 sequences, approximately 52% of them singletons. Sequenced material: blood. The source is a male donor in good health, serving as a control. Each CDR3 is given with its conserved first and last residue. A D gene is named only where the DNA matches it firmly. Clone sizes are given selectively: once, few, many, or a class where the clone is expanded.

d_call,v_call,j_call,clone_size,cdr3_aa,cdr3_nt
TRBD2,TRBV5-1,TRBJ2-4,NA,CASSPAGGGDQYF,TGCGCCAGCAGCCCCGCTGGGGGAGGGGACCAGTACTTC
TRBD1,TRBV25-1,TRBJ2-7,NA,CASSAGTGGYEQYF,TGTGCCAGCAGTGCCGGGACAGGGGGCTACGAGCAGTACTTC
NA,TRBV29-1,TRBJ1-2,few,CSVRAGVYGYTF,TGCAGCGTTCGGGCGGGGGTCTATGGCTACACCTTC
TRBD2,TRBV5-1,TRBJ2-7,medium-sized,CASSTGTSLDEQYF,TGCGCCAGCAGCACCGGGACTAGTCTTGACGAGCAGTACTTC
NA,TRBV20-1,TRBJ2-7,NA,CSARDPTTPIYEQYF,TGCAGTGCTAGAGATCCCACCACGCCTATATACGAGCAGTACTTC
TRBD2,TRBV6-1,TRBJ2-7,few,CASVRTSGRDEQYF,TGTGCCAGCGTTCGGACTAGCGGGAGAGACGAGCAGTACTTC
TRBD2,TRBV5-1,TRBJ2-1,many,CASSSTRLAGGGTYNEQFF,TGCGCCAGCAGCTCTACACGACTAGCGGGGGGGGGGACCTACAATGAGCAGTTCTTC
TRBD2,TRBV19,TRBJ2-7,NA,CASSFRSGLAESSSYEQYF,TGTGCCAGCAGTTTTAGGTCGGGACTAGCGGAGTCAAGCTCCTACGAGCAGTACTTC
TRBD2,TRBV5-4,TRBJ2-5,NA,CASSTGLAGVETQYF,TGTGCCAGCAGCACTGGACTAGCGGGAGTAGAGACCCAGTACTTC
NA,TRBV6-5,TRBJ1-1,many,CASSKGPSRGTEAFF,TGTGCCAGCAGTAAGGGACCGTCGAGAGGCACTGAAGCTTTCTTT
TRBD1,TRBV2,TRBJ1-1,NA,CASTGGFTEAFF,TGTGCCAGCACAGGGGGATTTACTGAAGCTTTCTTT
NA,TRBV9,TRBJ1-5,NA,CASSVGQVDQPQHF,TGTGCCAGCAGCGTAGGCCAGGTAGATCAGCCCCAGCATTTT
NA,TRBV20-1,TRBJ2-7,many,CSARGAGSGWPHEQYF,TGCAGTGCTAGAGGTGCCGGGTCAGGGTGGCCCCACGAGCAGTACTTC
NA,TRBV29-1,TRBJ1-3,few,CSVLEGSRNTIYF,TGCAGCGTTCTGGAAGGTTCCCGAAACACCATATATTTT
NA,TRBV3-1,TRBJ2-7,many,CASSLSGAWYEQYF,TGTGCCAGCAGCCTGTCTGGGGCTTGGTACGAGCAGTACTTC
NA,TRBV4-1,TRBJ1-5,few,CASSQALADQPQHF,TGCGCCAGCAGCCAAGCTCTTGCCGATCAGCCCCAGCATTTT
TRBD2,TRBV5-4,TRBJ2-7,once,CASRSSGVAYEQYF,TGTGCCAGCAGATCTAGCGGGGTCGCCTACGAGCAGTACTTC
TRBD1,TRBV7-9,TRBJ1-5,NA,CASSPGQGRAQHF,TGTGCCAGCAGCCCCGGACAGGGGCGAGCCCAGCATTTT
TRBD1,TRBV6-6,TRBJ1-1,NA,CASSSHRNSWDRNTEAFF,TGTGCCAGCAGTTCCCATCGCAACTCATGGGACAGGAACACTGAAGCTTTCTTT
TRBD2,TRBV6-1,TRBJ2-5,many,CASSQLAGSEETQYF,TGTGCCAGCAGCCAGCTAGCGGGGTCCGAAGAGACCCAGTACTTC
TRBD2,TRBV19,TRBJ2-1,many,CASSIIAGGGNNEQFF,TGTGCCAGTAGTATAATAGCGGGAGGCGGTAACAATGAGCAGTTCTTC
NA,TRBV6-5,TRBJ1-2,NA,CASSYNSGAYGYTF,TGTGCCAGCAGTTACAACAGTGGGGCCTATGGCTACACCTTC
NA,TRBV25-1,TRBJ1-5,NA,CASGDSLFNQPQHF,TGTGCCAGCGGAGACAGCTTATTCAATCAGCCCCAGCATTTT
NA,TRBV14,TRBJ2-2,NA,CASSLQTTGELFF,TGTGCCAGCAGCCTGCAGACAACCGGGGAGCTGTTTTTT
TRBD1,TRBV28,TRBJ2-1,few,CAGRKQGAEQFF,TGTGCCGGCCGAAAACAGGGGGCGGAGCAGTTCTTC
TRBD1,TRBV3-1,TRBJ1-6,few,CASSRWGGQGGSPLHF,TGTGCCAGCAGCCGATGGGGGGGACAGGGAGGCTCACCCCTCCACTTT
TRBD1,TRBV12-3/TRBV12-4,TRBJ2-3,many,CASSSGGEADTQYF,TGTGCCAGCAGTTCAGGGGGCGAGGCAGATACGCAGTATTTT
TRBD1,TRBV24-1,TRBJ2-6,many,CAVLRGRGANVLTF,TGTGCCGTCCTAAGGGGGCGCGGGGCCAACGTCCTGACTTTC
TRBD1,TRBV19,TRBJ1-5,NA,CASRWGQGAMSNQPQHF,TGTGCCAGCCGATGGGGGCAGGGGGCCATGAGCAATCAGCCCCAGCATTTT
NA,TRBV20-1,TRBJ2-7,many,CSARSVGREYEQYF,TGCAGTGCTAGGAGTGTCGGGAGAGAGTACGAGCAGTACTTC
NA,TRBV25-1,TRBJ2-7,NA,CASSQDLSEQYF,TGTGCCAGCAGCCAAGATCTCTCCGAGCAGTACTTC
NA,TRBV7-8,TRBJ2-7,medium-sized,CASIPHRASMNYEQYF,TGTGCCAGCATCCCCCACCGGGCTAGCATGAACTACGAGCAGTACTTC
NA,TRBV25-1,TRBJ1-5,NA,CASSDQGQGEGNQPQHF,TGTGCCAGCAGTGATCAGGGGCAGGGAGAAGGCAATCAGCCCCAGCATTTT
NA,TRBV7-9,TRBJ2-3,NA,CASSGRTRGGADTQYF,TGTGCCAGCAGCGGACGGACTAGAGGGGGGGCGGATACGCAGTATTTT
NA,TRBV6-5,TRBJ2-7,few,CASSYSREFNEQYF,TGTGCCAGCAGTTACTCGAGGGAGTTCAACGAGCAGTACTTC
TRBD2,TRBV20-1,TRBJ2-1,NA,CSAFSGTSGRASNEQFF,TGCAGTGCCTTCTCCGGGACTAGCGGGAGGGCCTCCAATGAGCAGTTCTTC
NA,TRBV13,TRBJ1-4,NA,CASSLRGGTNEKLFF,TGTGCCAGCAGCTTACGAGGGGGTACTAATGAAAAACTGTTTTTT
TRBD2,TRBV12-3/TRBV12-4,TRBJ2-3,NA,CASSLGTSGATDTQYF,TGTGCCAGCAGCCTCGGGACTAGCGGGGCCACAGATACGCAGTATTTT
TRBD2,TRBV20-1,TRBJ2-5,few,CSASRGLADDYQETQYF,TGCAGTGCTAGTAGGGGACTAGCGGACGACTACCAAGAGACCCAGTACTTC
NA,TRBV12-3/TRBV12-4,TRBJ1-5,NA,CASRPGWGDQPQHF,TGTGCCAGCAGGCCAGGGTGGGGTGATCAGCCCCAGCATTTT
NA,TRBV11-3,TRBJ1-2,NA,CASSLAQEGYGYTF,TGTGCCAGCAGCTTAGCACAGGAGGGCTATGGCTACACCTTC
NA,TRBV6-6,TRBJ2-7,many,CASSLPETDLYEQYF,TGTGCCAGCAGTCTCCCGGAGACAGACCTCTACGAGCAGTACTTC
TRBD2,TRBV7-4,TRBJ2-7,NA,CAISESIAGISYEQYF,TGTGCCATCAGTGAGTCCATAGCGGGGATCTCCTACGAGCAGTACTTC
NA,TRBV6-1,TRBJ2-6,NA,CAVDGGSGANVLTF,TGTGCCGTAGACGGGGGCTCTGGGGCCAACGTCCTGACTTTC
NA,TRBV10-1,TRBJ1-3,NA,CASTAAGFGNTIYF,TGCGCCAGCACGGCCGCCGGGTTCGGAAACACCATATATTTT
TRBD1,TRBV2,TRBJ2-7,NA,CASTGQGPTYEQYF,TGTGCCAGCACTGGACAGGGACCTACCTACGAGCAGTACTTC
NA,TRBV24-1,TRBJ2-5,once,CATSDPAGPTKETQYF,TGTGCCACCAGTGACCCCGCGGGACCAACCAAAGAGACCCAGTACTTC
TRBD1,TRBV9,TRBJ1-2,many,CASSVGGGDYGYTF,TGTGCCAGCAGCGTAGGAGGGGGCGACTATGGCTACACCTTC
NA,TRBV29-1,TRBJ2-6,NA,CSVEDGGSGANVLTF,TGCAGCGTTGAAGATGGGGGCTCTGGGGCCAACGTCCTGACTTTC
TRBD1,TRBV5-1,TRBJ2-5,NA,CASSLGQGPQETQYF,TGCGCCAGCAGCTTGGGACAGGGTCCCCAAGAGACCCAGTACTTC
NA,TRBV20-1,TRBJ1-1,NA,CSAIYNTEAFF,TGCAGTGCTATATACAACACTGAAGCTTTCTTT
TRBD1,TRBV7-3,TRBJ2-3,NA,CASSPGTDPRDTQYF,TGTGCCAGCAGCCCGGGGACAGACCCACGGGATACGCAGTATTTT
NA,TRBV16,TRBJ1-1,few,CASSLGANTEAFF,TGTGCCAGCAGCTTGGGGGCGAACACTGAAGCTTTCTTT
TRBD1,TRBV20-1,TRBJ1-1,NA,CSARRTGVDTEAFF,TGCAGTGCTAGACGGACAGGGGTGGACACTGAAGCTTTCTTT